This T cell receptor (beta chain) was profiled in a study of blood T cell repertoires in COVID-19. Study background: PBMCs, B-cell-depleted T cells, or T cells provided the cDNA or gDNA that made up the material.

In Cohort 3, a recovered donor had either two negative PCRs, clearance, or symptom resolution. Per the authors' pipeline: Amplification of reference gene primers provided the estimated nucleated cell counts. Here immunoSEQ multiplex PCR was the method, and the copy in TCRdb shows in-frame clones only, minus some. V and J calls and clone size follow that table, whereas D and trimming were derived from the DNA. The data hold approximately 240,000 clones, with approximately 90% observed a single time. This TCR was sampled from a woman younger than 35 who had recovered from COVID-19. Sample: PBMCs or T cells enriched from blood (not recorded which).

The CDR3 here is CSVDPGLRNEQFF. Written as DNA, the CDR3 is TGCAGCGTTGATCCCGGTCTACGCAATGAGCAGTTCTTC. The genes are TRBV29-1 and TRBJ2-1; unclear D gene. Germline V gene lookup returns CDR1 SQVTM and CDR2 ANQGSEA. This CDR3 comprises 13 residues. Between the trimmed V and J ends, which lost 3 bases and 6 bases, there was a span of 12 bases.